Presented here are 26 T cell receptor beta chains from one specimen sequenced in a study of blood T cell repertoires in COVID-19. The table came from immunoSEQ multiplex PCR; TCRdb's copy has only in-frame clones and leaves some out. The sample yields about 190,000 clones, roughly 80% seen once. Sample: peripheral blood. These receptors were taken from a woman aged 45-60 years with acute or convalescent COVID-19.

V gene TRBV27 combines with J gene TRBJ2-7, with 9 bases aligning to TRBD1. The junction had 15 bases not matched to a gene; V was cut back by 8 bases and J by 7 bases. The CDR3 contains 15 residues. Germline V lookup: CDR1 MNHEY, CDR2 SMNVEV (reference sequence). The chain's CDR3 is CASRKWAGQGEEQYF. The CDR3 DNA reads TGTGCCAGCCGGAAATGGGCGGGACAGGGTGAAGAGCAGTACTTC.

This sequence joins TRBV19 and TRBJ2-3; 13 bases map to TRBD2. In germline, CDR1 is LNHDA, CDR2 SQIVND (reference sequence). Unmatched junction bases numbered 5, after V lost 5 bases and J lost 0 bases. This CDR3 is 17 amino acids long. The CDR3 protein is CASSWAGLAGSTDTQYF. As DNA, the CDR3 is TGTGCCAGTAGTTGGGCGGGACTAGCGGGGAGCACAGATACGCAGTATTTT. The full variable domain, with the rest looked up from reference TRBV19 and TRBJ2-3, is DGGITQSPKYLFRKEGQNVTLSCEQNLNHDAMYWYRQDPGQGLRLIYYSQIVNDFQKGDIAEGYSVSREKKESFPLTVTSAQKNPTAFYLCASSWAGLAGSTDTQYFGPGTRLTVL.

V is TRBV6-2 or TRBV6-3 and J is TRBJ2-7; the D gene is possibly TRBD2 (5 bases). V lost 6 bases to trimming and J lost 7 bases, with 13 bases between them. CDR1 and CDR2 (germline): MNHEY, SVGEGT. CDR3 length: 12 amino acids. CDR3 DNA sequence: TGTGCCAGCAGCCGCGGACCGGGGGAGCAGTACTTC. Its protein is CASSRGPGEQYF.

This clone was counted ten times or more. The rearrangement joins TRBV18 to TRBJ2-1, with 10 bases fitting TRBD1. The CDR3 has 15 residues. V shed 5 bases and J 7 bases; nucleotides not matched to a gene: 8. Germline loops: CDR1 KGHSH, CDR2 LQKENI. CDR3 sequence (DNA): TGTGCCAGCTCATCCCGGGACAGGGGATCAAATGAGCAGTTCTTC. It codes for CASSSRDRGSNEQFF.

The chain joins TRBV4-2 to TRBJ2-1; 7 positions match TRBD1. The junction had 7 bases not matched to a gene; V was cut back by 1 base and J by 7 bases. The CDR3 has 15 residues. Germline CDR1 reads LGHNA; CDR2 reads YNFKEQ. CDR3 in amino acids: CASSQGQGGQNEQFF. CDR3 coding DNA: TGTGCCAGCAGCCAAGGACAGGGTGGTCAGAATGAGCAGTTCTTC.

This clone was seen a few times. V gene TRBV7-9 combines with J gene TRBJ2-4; D not resolved. Germline V gives CDR1 SEHNR, CDR2 FQNEAQ (reference sequence). V gave up 7 bases and J gave up 7 bases, with 14 bases separating them. The CDR3 sequence is 13 residues long. Here the CDR3 DNA reads TGTGCCAGCACCACCGCCATCGGGAACATTCAGTACTTC. It yields the protein CASTTAIGNIQYF.

The chain combines TRBV19 with TRBJ2-7; 8 nucleotides match TRBD2. The CDR3 loop spans 16 amino acids. The V segment lost 7 bases and the J segment 2 bases; nucleotides outside the gene matches: 13. Germline CDR1 reads LNHDA; CDR2 reads SQIVND (reference sequence). Here the CDR3 DNA reads TGTGCCAGTACTCCGGGGCACGGGGGGGTGACCTACGAGCAGTACTTC. Its translation is CASTPGHGGVTYEQYF.

DNA of the CDR3: TGTGCCAGTAGTAGACGAGGAGGACAGGGTCGACAGCCCCAGCATTTT. The encoded protein is CASSRRGGQGRQPQHF. The chain links TRBV19 to TRBJ1-5; 8 bases map to TRBD1. The CDR3 runs 16 residues. Germline lookup yields CDR1 LNHDA and CDR2 SQIVND (reference sequence). The J segment lost 7 bases and the V segment lost 4 bases, leaving 12 bases of the junction unmatched. The whole variable domain, remainder taken from reference TRBV19 and TRBJ1-5, is DGGITQSPKYLFRKEGQNVTLSCEQNLNHDAMYWYRQDPGQGLRLIYYSQIVNDFQKGDIAEGYSVSREKKESFPLTVTSAQKNPTAFYLCASSRRGGQGRQPQHFGDGTRLSIL.

V and J are TRBV15 and TRBJ1-5, with 7 bases fitting TRBD1. The CDR3 is 18 amino acids. J was trimmed by 5 bases and V by 3 bases; bases with no gene match: 16. Germline V lookup: CDR1 LNHNV, CDR2 YYDKDF (reference sequence). CDR3 coding DNA: TGTGCCACCAGCAGGCTAGCTCCATTACAACAGGGGCATCAGCCCCAGCATTTT. Translation: CATSRLAPLQQGHQPQHF.

The chain combines TRBV24-1 with TRBJ1-5; D not certain. In germline, CDR1 is KGHDR, CDR2 SFDVKD. V was pared by 4 bases and J by 5 bases, with 5 bases between. This CDR3 comprises 12 residues. The CDR3 region is CATSDPDQPQHF. The CDR3 nucleotides are TGTGCCACCAGTGACCCGGATCAGCCCCAGCATTTT.

The chain carries TRBV19 and TRBJ2-1; D perhaps matches TRBD2 (5 bases). This CDR3 is built from 13 residues. The V end lost 2 bases, the J end lost 10 bases, and 12 bases lay between the germline ends. The germline V gene encodes CDR1 LNHDA and CDR2 SQIVND (reference sequence). The CDR3 protein is CASSILTEAEQFF. As DNA, the CDR3 is TGTGCCAGTAGTATATTGACGGAGGCCGAGCAGTTCTTC. Full variable domain (rest looked up from reference TRBV19 and TRBJ2-1): DGGITQSPKYLFRKEGQNVTLSCEQNLNHDAMYWYRQDPGQGLRLIYYSQIVNDFQKGDIAEGYSVSREKKESFPLTVTSAQKNPTAFYLCASSILTEAEQFFGPGTRLTVL.

The V gene is TRBV30, the J gene TRBJ1-2; tentative D call: TRBD1 (6 bases). Trimming removed 5 bases from V and 2 bases from J, with 9 bases in between. Germline V gene lookup returns CDR1 GTSNPN and CDR2 SVGIG (reference sequence). The CDR3 is made up of 12 amino acids. The CDR3 region has the DNA TGTGCCTGGGACAGGAGAAACTATGGCTACACCTTC. Amino acids: CAWDRRNYGYTF.

J is TRBJ2-1 and V is TRBV21-1; the D segment call TRBD2 is taken from the table without a DNA check. TRBV21-1 is a recognized pseudogene. This CDR3 contains 16 residues. CDR3 protein: CASTPEGTSVYNEQFF. The CDR3 nucleotides read TGTGCCAGCACCCCTGAAGGGACTAGCGTCTACAATGAGCAGTTCTTC.

This clone has just a few counts. The V call is TRBV18, the J call TRBJ2-3; no reliable D call. Germline V CDR1 and CDR2: KGHSH, LQKENI. The CDR3 consists of 13 residues. The V gene lost 8 bases and the J gene lost 1 base, with 10 bases spanning the gap. CDR3 sequence: CASPLDRTDTQYF. The CDR3 nucleotides read TGTGCCAGCCCCCTAGACCGCACAGATACGCAGTATTTT.

This rearrangement joins TRBV15 to TRBJ1-2; 7 bases match TRBD1. CDR1 and CDR2 from the germline V gene are LNHNV and YYDKDF (reference sequence). Losses at the gene ends were 1 base for V and 9 bases for J; bases not matched to a gene: 5. The CDR3 contains 13 residues. The DNA for the CDR3 is TGTGCCACCAGCAGAGGACAGGGAGGTCGCTACACCTTC. It translates to CATSRGQGGRYTF.

This clone came up a few times. The chain is built from TRBV7-6 and TRBJ2-2, with a weak D call TRBD2 (5 bases). Per germline, CDR1 SGHVS and CDR2 FNYEAQ. The CDR3 covers 15 residues. Trimming stripped 1 base from V and 4 bases from J, with 10 bases between. DNA for the CDR3: TGTGCCAGCAGCTTAGTCGAGGCGGGCACCGGGGAGCTGTTTTTT. This sequence encodes CASSLVEAGTGELFF.

The rearrangement uses TRBV6-6 and TRBJ1-2; tentative D call: TRBD1 (6 bases). Trimming left V 2 bases short and J 3 bases short, with 13 bases between. Germline CDR1 is MNHNY and CDR2 is SVGAGI (reference sequence). The CDR3 runs to 15 residues. CDR3 residues: CASSYPQGRYYGYTF. DNA for the CDR3: TGTGCCAGCAGTTACCCACAGGGCCGGTACTATGGCTACACCTTC.

Regarding this clone: Distinct nucleotide sequences in the sample also encode this CDR3. This rearrangement joins TRBV5-1 to TRBJ1-1, with 8 bases identical to TRBD1. In germline, CDR1 is SGHRS, CDR2 YFSETQ. V lost 2 bases and J lost 4; bases outside the gene matches: 4. This CDR3 is built from 14 residues. This CDR3 reads CASSFGQGGTEAFF. The CDR3 region has the DNA TGCGCCAGCAGCTTCGGACAGGGTGGCACTGAAGCTTTCTTT.

The chain combines TRBV30 with TRBJ2-1, with 8 nucleotides matching TRBD2. In germline, CDR1 is GTSNPN, CDR2 SVGIG (reference sequence). The V and J ends lost 3 bases and 9 bases, in that order; junction bases with no gene match: 7. This CDR3 comprises 13 residues. The CDR3 bases are TGTGCCTGGAGAAGGACTAGCCTGTCTGAGCAGTTCTTC. Its translation is CAWRRTSLSEQFF.

This clone came up a few times. The chain couples TRBV19 to TRBJ1-5; a weak D match, TRBD1 (5 bases). V was pared by 6 bases and J by 3 bases, with 9 bases between. CDR1 and CDR2 (germline): LNHDA, SQIVND (reference sequence). The CDR3 is made up of 13 amino acids. In DNA, the CDR3 is TGTGCCAGTAGCGACAGTGCCAATCAGCCCCAGCATTTT. Encoded protein: CASSDSANQPQHF.

The chain's CDR3 is CASSDQRYHNEQFF. CDR3 bases: TGCGCCAGCAGTGATCAGCGATACCACAATGAGCAGTTCTTC. The rearrangement links TRBV10-2 to TRBJ2-1; D not resolved. The CDR3 runs 14 residues. V was trimmed by 3 bases and J by 5 bases, leaving 11 bases between them. Germline CDR1 is WSHSY and CDR2 is SAAADI.

V and J are TRBV20-1 and TRBJ2-3; no definite D call. Looked up from germline, CDR1 is DFQATT and CDR2 is SNEGSKA (reference sequence). The V end was cut by 7 bases, the J end by 9 bases, with 14 bases between. The CDR3 contains 11 residues. CDR3 in amino acids: CSDLILGTQYF. CDR3 nucleotides: TGCAGTGACCTTATACTCGGGACGCAGTATTTT.

J is TRBJ1-6 and V is TRBV28; D not certain. Germline assignment: CDR1 MDHEN and CDR2 SYDVKM. This CDR3 contains 14 residues. V was shortened by 6 bases and J by 5 bases, with 11 bases between the two germline ends. CDR3 region: CASRNWGDNSPLHF. CDR3 DNA: TGTGCCAGCAGGAATTGGGGAGATAATTCACCCCTCCACTTT. The whole variable domain, filled in from reference TRBV28 and TRBJ1-6, reads DVKVTQSSRYLVKRTGEKVFLECVQDMDHENMFWYRQDPGLGLRLIYFSYDVKMKEKGDIPEGYSVSREKKERFSLILESASTNQTSMYLCASRNWGDNSPLHFGNGTRLTVT.

J is TRBJ2-3 and V is TRBV7-9; 11 nucleotides line up with TRBD2. The trim removed 5 bases at V and 7 bases at J, leaving 14 bases unmatched. The CDR3 consists of 17 residues. Germline values: CDR1 SEHNR, CDR2 FQNEAQ (reference sequence). This CDR3 is CASSRIPGLADSNTQYF. In DNA, the CDR3 is TGTGCCAGCAGCCGCATACCGGGACTAGCGGACTCCAATACGCAGTATTTT.

The chain recombines TRBV6-6 with TRBJ1-2; D is perhaps TRBD1 (6 bases). The CDR3 contains 14 residues. CDR1 MNHNY and CDR2 SVGAGI come from the germline V gene (reference sequence). V lost 4 bases and J 4 bases, leaving 13 bases between the germline ends. The CDR3 nucleotides are TGTGCCAGCAGTTCGGACAGCTCCTTCTATGGCTACACCTTC. Translation: CASSSDSSFYGYTF.

This chain joins TRBV12-3 or TRBV12-4 and TRBJ2-7; 7 bases agree with TRBD1. The CDR3 covers 13 residues. After removal of 5 bases from V and 4 bases from J, the junction contained 5 bases not matched to a gene. The CDR3 nucleotides read TGTGCCAGCAGTGGGGGACAGTTGTACGAGCAGTACTTC. Its protein is CASSGGQLYEQYF.